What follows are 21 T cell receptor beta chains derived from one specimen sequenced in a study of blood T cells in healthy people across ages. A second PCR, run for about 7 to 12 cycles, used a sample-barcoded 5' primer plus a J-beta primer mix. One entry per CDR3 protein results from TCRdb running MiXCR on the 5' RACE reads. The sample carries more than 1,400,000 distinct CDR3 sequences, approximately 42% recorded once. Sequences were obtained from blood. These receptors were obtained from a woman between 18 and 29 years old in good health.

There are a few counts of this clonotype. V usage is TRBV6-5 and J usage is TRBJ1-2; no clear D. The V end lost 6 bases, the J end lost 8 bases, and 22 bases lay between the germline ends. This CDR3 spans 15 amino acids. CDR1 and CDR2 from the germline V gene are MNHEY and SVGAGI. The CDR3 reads CASRPPGLRRGGYTF. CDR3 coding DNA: TGTGCCAGCAGACCCCCCGGGCTGAGACGAGGAGGCTACACCTTC.

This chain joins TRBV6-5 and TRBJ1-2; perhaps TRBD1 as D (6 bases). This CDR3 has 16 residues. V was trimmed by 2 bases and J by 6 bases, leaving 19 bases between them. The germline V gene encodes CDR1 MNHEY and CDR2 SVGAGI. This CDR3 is CASSYGRGGGADGYTF. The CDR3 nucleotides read TGTGCCAGCAGTTACGGGCGCGGGGGGGGCGCGGATGGCTACACCTTC.

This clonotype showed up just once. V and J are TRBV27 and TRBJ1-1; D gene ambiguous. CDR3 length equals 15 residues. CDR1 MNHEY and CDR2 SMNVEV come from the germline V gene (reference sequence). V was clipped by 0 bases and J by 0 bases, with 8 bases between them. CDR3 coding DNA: TGTGCCAGCAGTTTATCGTTCCGGATGAACACTGAAGCTTTCTTT. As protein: CASSLSFRMNTEAFF.

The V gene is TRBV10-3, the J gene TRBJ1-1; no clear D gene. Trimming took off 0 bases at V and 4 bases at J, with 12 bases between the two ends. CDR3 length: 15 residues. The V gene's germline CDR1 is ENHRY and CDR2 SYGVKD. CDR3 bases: TGTGCCATCAGTGAGTCAGGAACCGCGGGCACTGAAGCTTTCTTT. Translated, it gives CAISESGTAGTEAFF.

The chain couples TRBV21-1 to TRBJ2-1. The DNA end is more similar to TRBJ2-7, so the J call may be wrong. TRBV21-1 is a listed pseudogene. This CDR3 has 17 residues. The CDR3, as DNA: TGTGCCAGCAGCGCGGACGGAACGAGGAGCTCCTACAATGAGCAGTACTTC. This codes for CASSADGTRSSYNEQYF.

The CDR3 loop is CASSETVGGVTDTQYF. DNA of the CDR3: TGTGCCAGCAGTGAAACCGTTGGGGGGGTCACAGATACGCAGTATTTT. The rearrangement joins TRBV6-1 to TRBJ2-3; 7 positions match TRBD2. The CDR3 is 16 amino acids. The germline V gene has CDR1 MNHNS and CDR2 SASEGT. J was trimmed by 2 bases and V by 2 bases; bases with no gene match: 7.

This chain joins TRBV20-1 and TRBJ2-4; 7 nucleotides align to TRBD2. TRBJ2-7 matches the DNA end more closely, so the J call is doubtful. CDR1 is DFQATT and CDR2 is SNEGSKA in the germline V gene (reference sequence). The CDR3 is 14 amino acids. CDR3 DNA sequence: TGCAGTGCTAGAGTCGGGGCGGGAGACTACGAGCAGTACTTC. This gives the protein CSARVGAGDYEQYF.

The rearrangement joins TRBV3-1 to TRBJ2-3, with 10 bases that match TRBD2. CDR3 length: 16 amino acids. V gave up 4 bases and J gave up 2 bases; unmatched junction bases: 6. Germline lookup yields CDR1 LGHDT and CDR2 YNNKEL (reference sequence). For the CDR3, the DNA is TGTGCCAGCAGCCGCGAACTAGCGGGGTACACAGATACGCAGTATTTT. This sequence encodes CASSRELAGYTDTQYF.

The CDR3 region is CASYGTYGYTF. The CDR3 DNA sequence: TGTGCCAGTTACGGAACCTATGGCTACACCTTC. The chain carries TRBV19 and TRBJ1-2; no clear D. This CDR3 has 11 residues. CDR1 and CDR2 (germline): LNHDA, SQIVND (reference sequence). Between the trimmed V and J ends, which lost 8 bases and 4 bases, there was a span of 8 bases.

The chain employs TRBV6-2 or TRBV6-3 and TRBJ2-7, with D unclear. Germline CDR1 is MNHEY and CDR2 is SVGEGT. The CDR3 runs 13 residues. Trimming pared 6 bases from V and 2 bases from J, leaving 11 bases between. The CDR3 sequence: CASSPHDTYEQYF. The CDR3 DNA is TGTGCCAGCAGCCCCCATGATACCTACGAGCAGTACTTC.

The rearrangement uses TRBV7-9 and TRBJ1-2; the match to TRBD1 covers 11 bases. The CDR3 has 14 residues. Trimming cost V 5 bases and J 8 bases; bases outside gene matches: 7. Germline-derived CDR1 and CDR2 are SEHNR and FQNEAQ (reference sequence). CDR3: CASSRGQGAMGYTF. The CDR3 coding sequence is TGTGCCAGCAGCAGAGGACAGGGGGCGATGGGCTACACCTTC. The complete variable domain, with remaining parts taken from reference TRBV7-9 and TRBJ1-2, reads DTGVSQNPRHKITKRGQNVTFRCDPISEHNRLYWYRQTLGQGPEFLTYFQNEAQLEKSRLLSDRFSAERPKGSFSTLEIQRTEQGDSAMYLCASSRGQGAMGYTFGSGTRLTVV.

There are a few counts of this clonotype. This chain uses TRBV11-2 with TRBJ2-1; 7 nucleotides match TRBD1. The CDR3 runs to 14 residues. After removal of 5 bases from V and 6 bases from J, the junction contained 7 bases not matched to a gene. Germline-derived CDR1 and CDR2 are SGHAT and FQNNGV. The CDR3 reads CASSVTGALNEQFF. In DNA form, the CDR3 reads TGTGCCAGCAGCGTCACAGGGGCCCTCAATGAGCAGTTCTTC. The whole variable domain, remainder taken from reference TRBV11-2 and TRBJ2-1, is EAGVAQSPRYKIIEKRQSVAFWCNPISGHATLYWYQQILGQGPKLLIQFQNNGVVDDSQLPKDRFSAERLKGVDSTLKIQPAKLEDSAVYLCASSVTGALNEQFFGPGTRLTVL.

In DNA form, the CDR3 reads TGCAGTGCTCCGGGACAAGGGCTTTCCTACGAGCAGTACTTC. This encodes CSAPGQGLSYEQYF. This rearrangement joins TRBV20-1 to TRBJ2-7, with a possible D match to TRBD1 (6 bases). The germline CDR1 and CDR2 sequences are DFQATT and SNEGSKA (reference sequence). The CDR3 length is 14 residues. Trimming pared 5 bases from V and 1 base from J, leaving 15 bases between.

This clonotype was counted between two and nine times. CDR3 sequence: CASRTALNEKLFF. CDR3 nucleotides: TGCGCCAGCAGGACAGCCCTTAATGAAAAACTGTTTTTT. The chain has TRBV5-1 and TRBJ1-4; tentatively, D is TRBD1 (5 bases). The germline V gene encodes CDR1 SGHRS and CDR2 YFSETQ. The ends were cut back, 5 bases at V and 4 bases at J, with 9 bases in the middle. This CDR3 has 13 residues.

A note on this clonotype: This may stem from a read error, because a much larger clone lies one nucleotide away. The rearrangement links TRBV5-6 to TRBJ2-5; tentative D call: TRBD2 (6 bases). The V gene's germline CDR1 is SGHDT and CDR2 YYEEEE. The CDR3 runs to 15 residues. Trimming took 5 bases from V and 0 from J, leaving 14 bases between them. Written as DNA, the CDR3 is TGTGCCAGCAGTCGACTAGTGGGGGACCAAGAGACCCAGTACTTC. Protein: CASSRLVGDQETQYF.

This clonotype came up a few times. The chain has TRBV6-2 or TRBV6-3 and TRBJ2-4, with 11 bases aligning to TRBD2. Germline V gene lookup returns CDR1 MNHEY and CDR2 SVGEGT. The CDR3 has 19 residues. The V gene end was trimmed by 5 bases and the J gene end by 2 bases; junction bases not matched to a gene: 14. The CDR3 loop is CASSDSASGGLGSKNIQYF. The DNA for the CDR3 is TGTGCCAGCAGTGATTCGGCTAGCGGGGGGCTAGGGTCCAAAAACATTCAGTACTTC.

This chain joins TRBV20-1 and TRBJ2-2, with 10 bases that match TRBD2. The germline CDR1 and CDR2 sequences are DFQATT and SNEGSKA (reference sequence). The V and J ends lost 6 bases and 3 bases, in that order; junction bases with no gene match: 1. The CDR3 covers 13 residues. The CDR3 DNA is TGCAGTGCCGGGACTAGCGACACCGGGGAGCTGTTTTTT. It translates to CSAGTSDTGELFF.

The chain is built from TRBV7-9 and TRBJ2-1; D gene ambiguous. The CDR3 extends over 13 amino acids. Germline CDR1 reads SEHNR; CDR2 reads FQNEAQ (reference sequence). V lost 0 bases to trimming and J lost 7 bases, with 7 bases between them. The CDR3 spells CASSLAGKNEQFF. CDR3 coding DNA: TGTGCCAGCAGCTTAGCGGGTAAGAATGAGCAGTTCTTC.

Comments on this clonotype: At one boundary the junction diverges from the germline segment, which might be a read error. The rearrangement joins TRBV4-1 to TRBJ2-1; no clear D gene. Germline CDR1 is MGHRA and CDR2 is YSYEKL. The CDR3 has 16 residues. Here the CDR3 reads CASSQGALVVYNERFF. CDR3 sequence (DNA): TGCGCCAGCAGCCAAGGGGCGCTAGTTGTCTACAATGAGCGGTTCTTC.

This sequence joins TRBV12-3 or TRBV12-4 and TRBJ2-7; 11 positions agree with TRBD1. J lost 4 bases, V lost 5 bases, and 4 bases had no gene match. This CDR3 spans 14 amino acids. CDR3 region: CASSRTGGWYEQYF. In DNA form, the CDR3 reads TGTGCCAGCAGTCGGACAGGGGGCTGGTACGAGCAGTACTTC.

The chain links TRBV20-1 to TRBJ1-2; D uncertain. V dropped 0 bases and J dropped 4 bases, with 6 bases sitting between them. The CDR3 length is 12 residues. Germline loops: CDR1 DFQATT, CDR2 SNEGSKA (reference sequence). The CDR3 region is CSARDRSYGYTF. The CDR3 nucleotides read TGCAGTGCTAGAGACAGAAGCTATGGCTACACCTTC.